These 11 T cell receptor beta chains came from one sample sequenced in a study of T cell clonotyping in hematopoietic cell transplantation. The time point is: recipient sample about 28 days before transplant, after cytoreduction. Method: immunoSEQ multiplex PCR; TCRdb's copy keeps in-frame clones and lacks some. This table holds several thousand clones, roughly 80% found once. This material consisted of peripheral blood mononuclear cells, taken before stem cell transplant. The receptors derive from a man between 60 and 75 years old with acute myeloid leukemia. Some clones in this sample may be carry-over from other donors' samples.

V and J are TRBV7-8 and TRBJ2-6; D is uncertain. Trimming left V 5 bases short and J 3 bases short, with 14 bases between. This CDR3 contains 16 residues. The germline V gene encodes CDR1 SGHVS and CDR2 FQNEAQ. The CDR3 bases are TGTGCCAGCAGCCTCGTGGGCGCGTTTGGGGCCAACGTCCTGACTTTC. It codes for CASSLVGAFGANVLTF.

The V and J genes are TRBV10-3 and TRBJ2-7; possibly TRBD2 for D (5 bases). Trimming cost V 9 bases and J 7 bases, with 13 bases left between them. Germline V CDR1 and CDR2: ENHRY, SYGVKD. The CDR3 runs 11 residues. The CDR3 nucleotides read TGTGCCATGGGGAGTTATCGGGAGCAGTACTTC. It translates to CAMGSYREQYF.

V and J are TRBV30 and TRBJ2-3; D unresolved. CDR3 length: 13 amino acids. Deletions cut 0 bases from V and 5 bases from J, with 9 bases between. Germline V gene data show CDR1 as GTSNPN and CDR2 as SVGIG (reference sequence). For the CDR3, the DNA is TGTGCCTGGAGTGTACGCCCACGAGATACGCAGTATTTT. This sequence encodes CAWSVRPRDTQYF.

This chain uses TRBV9 with TRBJ2-3; 9 nucleotides agree with TRBD1. Germline trimming cut 4 bases from V and 3 bases from J; bases unmatched to any gene: 6. Germline CDR1 is SGDLS and CDR2 is YYNGEE. This CDR3 is 15 amino acids long. The DNA of the CDR3 is TGTGCCAGCAGCCTTACAGGGGGCGTAACAGATACGCAGTATTTT. Residues: CASSLTGGVTDTQYF.

Points on this clone: At one end, the junction sequence differs from germline, possibly due to a read error. This CDR3 is CASSSGTSGGVETQYF. CDR3 in DNA: TGTGCTAGCAGCTCCGGGACTAGCGGAGGGGTAGAGACCCAGTACTTC. This sequence joins TRBV7-7 and TRBJ2-5, with 11 nucleotides matching TRBD2. The CDR3 length is 16 residues. The germline V gene has CDR1 SSHAT and CDR2 FNYEAQ (reference sequence).

About this clone itself: At one end, the junction sequence differs from germline, possibly due to a read error. The V gene is TRBV7-7, the J gene TRBJ2-7, with 8 bases fitting TRBD1. CDR1 SSHAT and CDR2 FNYEAQ come from the germline V gene (reference sequence). This CDR3 has 17 residues. CDR3 coding DNA: TGTGCTAGCAGCTTACCCCCTAACGGGACAGGAGTCCACGAGCAGTACTTC. Translating it yields CASSLPPNGTGVHEQYF.

The chain couples TRBV7-8 to TRBJ2-7; D call uncertain. There are 14 residues in the CDR3. Germline CDR1 is SGHVS and CDR2 is FQNEAQ. The germline V and J ends were trimmed by 1 base and 3 bases, with 10 bases remaining between them. The CDR3 sequence is CASSLVIRDYEQYF. The CDR3, as DNA: TGTGCCAGCAGCTTAGTAATTAGAGACTACGAGCAGTACTTC.

The chain recombines TRBV30 with TRBJ2-3, with D unclear. The CDR3 spans 14 residues. The germline V and J ends were trimmed by 0 bases and 6 bases, with 13 bases remaining between them. The germline CDR1 and CDR2 sequences are GTSNPN and SVGIG (reference sequence). This CDR3 reads CAWSVGTFGDTQYF. CDR3 nucleotides: TGTGCCTGGAGTGTCGGAACCTTTGGGGATACGCAGTATTTT.

V is TRBV11-3 and J is TRBJ2-2; TRBD1 agrees at 7 bases. Germline values: CDR1 SGHNT, CDR2 YENEEA. The CDR3 consists of 15 residues. The V gene end was trimmed by 3 bases and the J gene end by 4 bases; junction bases not matched to a gene: 5. The CDR3 sequence: CASSLDRSTTGELFF. In nucleotides, the CDR3 is TGTGCCAGCAGCTTGGACAGGTCGACCACCGGGGAGCTGTTTTTT. The full variable domain, rest sourced from reference TRBV11-3 and TRBJ2-2, is EAGVVQSPRYKIIEKKQPVAFWCNPISGHNTLYWYLQNLGQGPELLIRYENEEAVDDSQLPKDRFSAERLKGVDSTLKIQPAELGDSAVYLCASSLDRSTTGELFFGEGSRLTVL.

The rearrangement joins TRBV6-5 to TRBJ1-1; D gene ambiguous. This CDR3 is built from 13 residues. Germline CDR1 and CDR2: MNHEY and SVGAGI. V was trimmed by 6 bases and J by 6 bases, leaving 14 bases between them. The CDR3 protein is CASSPDSSPEAFF. The CDR3 DNA reads as TGTGCCAGCAGCCCGGACTCTTCTCCTGAAGCTTTCTTT.

V is TRBV28 and J is TRBJ1-2; TRBD1 might be the D (5 bases). This CDR3 is built from 15 residues. V lost 6 bases and J 6 bases, leaving 20 bases between the germline ends. Germline V CDR1 and CDR2: MDHEN, SYDVKM. This CDR3 reads CASSQPGQGTHGYTF. In DNA form, the CDR3 reads TGTGCCAGCAGCCAGCCGGGGCAGGGAACCCATGGCTACACCTTC.